There are many counts of the clone carrying this TCR beta chain. Its antigen is as yet unknown. This record comes from a study of T-cell reconstitution after alpha-beta-depleted transplantation in children. General study points: There were reportedly several hundred expanded graft clones from which alpha-beta T cells came about two months after transplant. T-cell counts and diversity at one year following transplant were attributed mainly to newly produced T cells.

The CDR3 length is 16 residues. Trimming removed 5 bases at V and 5 bases at J, with 19 bases between. Germline lookup yields CDR1 MNHEY and CDR2 SMNVEV (reference sequence). Unique molecular identifiers tagged the TCRbeta library. In TCRdb, the PCR reads were re-called with MiXCR into one record per CDR3 protein. Of about 300,000 distinct CDR3 sequences listed, over 7.5% are singletons. The TCR was taken from a female patient under 10 years old who had a stem cell transplant for Fanconi anemia, so the T cells may come from the graft donor. The sequencing used peripheral blood, collected 360 days after TCRalphabeta/CD19-depleted stem cell transplant. The chain links TRBV27 to TRBJ2-1; either TRBD1 or TRBD2 may supply D (5 bases each). The CDR3 region is CASSPPPGRGDNEQFF. The CDR3 DNA sequence: TGTGCCAGCAGTCCACCCCCTGGTAGGGGAGACAATGAGCAGTTCTTC.